Below are 30 T cell receptor beta chains sequenced from a single sample in a study of PD-1 blockade in classical Hodgkin lymphoma. Profiled with immunoSEQ multiplex PCR; TCRdb holds only in-frame clones, not every one. The sample lists some 110,000 clones; around nine tenths were seen once. Sample time point: cycle 4 day 1 (C4D1), after five to seven weeks of nivolumab. No patient escaped relapse after autologous stem cell transplantation, and brentuximab vedotin exposure varied. Sequenced material: peripheral blood mononuclear cells (PBMCs), taken before the fourth cycle of nivolumab. These TCRs come from a human donor with classical Hodgkin lymphoma.

The chain links TRBV30 to TRBJ2-7, with a weak D call TRBD1 (6 bases). Germline values: CDR1 GTSNPN, CDR2 SVGIG (reference sequence). V lost 5 bases and J lost 7, with 21 bases in between. The length of the CDR3 is 14 residues. The CDR3 DNA reads TGTGCCTGGGATGGGGCCCAGGGGTCTAAGGAGCAGTACTTC. As protein: CAWDGAQGSKEQYF. The full variable domain, its missing parts supplied by reference TRBV30 and TRBJ2-7, is SQTIHQWPATLVQPVGSPLSLECTVEGTSNPNLYWYRQAAGRGLQLLFYSVGIGQISSEVPQNLSASRPQDRQFILSSKKLLLSDSGFYLCAWDGAQGSKEQYFGPGTRLTVT.

The chain recombines TRBV6-5 with TRBJ1-5; maybe TRBD1 (6 bases). Germline CDR1 and CDR2: MNHEY and SVGAGI. The length of the CDR3 is 14 residues. Trimming stripped 3 bases from V and 2 bases from J, with 8 bases between. CDR3 DNA: TGTGCCAGCAGTTATGGGGGCGGCAATCAGCCCCAGCATTTT. This sequence encodes CASSYGGGNQPQHF.

The rearrangement links TRBV5-4 to TRBJ2-6; D is ambiguous. Germline V gives CDR1 SGHNT, CDR2 YYREEE (reference sequence). Trimming took 1 base from V and 1 from J, leaving 6 bases between them. The CDR3 is 15 amino acids. The CDR3 loop reads CASSLPLSGANVLTF. The CDR3 DNA follows: TGTGCCAGCAGCTTGCCTCTTTCTGGGGCCAACGTCCTGACTTTC.

This chain joins TRBV6-4 and TRBJ1-1; D gene unclear. The ends were cut back, 2 bases at V and 1 base at J, with 5 bases in the middle. The germline gives CDR1 MRHNA, CDR2 SNTAGT. CDR3 length: 13 residues. CDR3 coding DNA: TGTGCCAGCAGTGACAGCGAGAACACTGAAGCTTTCTTT. It is translated as CASSDSENTEAFF.

The chain has TRBV29-1 and TRBJ1-1, with D uncertain. V lost 3 bases and J lost 7, with 6 bases in between. The CDR3 runs to 10 residues. From germline, CDR1 is SQVTM and CDR2 ANQGSEA. CDR3 DNA sequence: TGCAGCGTTGAGACCTTTGAAGCTTTCTTT. This gives the protein CSVETFEAFF.

The sample holds one count of this clone. V usage is TRBV5-4 and J usage is TRBJ2-7; D is unresolved. V was clipped by 0 bases and J by 0 bases, with 10 bases between them. The CDR3 totals 15 residues. CDR1 and CDR2 (germline): SGHNT, YYREEE (reference sequence). CDR3 in DNA: TGTGCCAGCAGCTTGGACCCACCGAGCTCCTACGAGCAGTACTTC. Residues: CASSLDPPSSYEQYF. The complete variable domain, with remaining parts taken from reference TRBV5-4 and TRBJ2-7, reads ETGVTQSPTHLIKTRGQQVTLRCSSQSGHNTVSWYQQALGQGPQFIFQYYREEENGRGNFPPRFSGLQFPNYSSELNVNALELDDSALYLCASSLDPPSSYEQYFGPGTRLTVT.

The rearrangement links TRBV4-1 to TRBJ1-1; D not resolved. The germline gives CDR1 MGHRA, CDR2 YSYEKL. The CDR3 consists of 14 residues. The V end was cut by 1 base, the J end by 2 bases, with 8 bases between. The CDR3: CASSQVEENTEAFF. DNA for the CDR3: TGCGCCAGCAGCCAAGTTGAGGAAAACACTGAAGCTTTCTTT.

This clone showed up just a few times. The gene calls are TRBV27 and TRBJ2-1; weak D call: TRBD2 (6 bases). Between the trimmed V and J ends, which lost 5 bases and 4 bases, there was a span of 15 bases. This CDR3 spans 15 amino acids. The germline V gene has CDR1 MNHEY and CDR2 SMNVEV (reference sequence). This CDR3 reads CASSEDYLRYNEQFF. The CDR3 bases are TGTGCCAGCAGTGAGGACTACCTACGGTACAATGAGCAGTTCTTC.

The J gene is TRBJ1-2, the V gene TRBV29-1, with a tentative D call TRBD1 (6 bases). This CDR3 is 12 amino acids long. Trimming took off 6 bases at V and 6 bases at J, with 14 bases between the two ends. CDR1 is SQVTM, CDR2 ANQGSEA, per germline. This CDR3 reads CSVVPGHNGYTF. DNA of the CDR3: TGCAGCGTAGTACCGGGACACAATGGCTACACCTTC.

This chain uses TRBV5-1 with TRBJ1-1; D perhaps matches TRBD1 (5 bases). The V end was cut by 3 bases, the J end by 3 bases, with 12 bases between. Germline loops: CDR1 SGHRS, CDR2 YFSETQ. The CDR3 length is 14 residues. The CDR3 protein is CASSSEGRDTEAFF. The CDR3 bases are TGCGCCAGCAGCTCCGAGGGGCGGGACACTGAAGCTTTCTTT. Looking up the rest from reference TRBV5-1 and TRBJ1-1 gives the full variable domain: KAGVTQTPRYLIKTRGQQVTLSCSPISGHRSVSWYQQTPGQGLQFLFEYFSETQRNKGNFPGRFSGRQFSNSRSEMNVSTLELGDSALYLCASSSEGRDTEAFFGQGTRLTVV.

This clone has a handful of counts. The chain is built from TRBV27 and TRBJ1-4, with 11 bases matching TRBD1. V lost 4 bases and J lost 7; bases outside the gene matches: 5. The CDR3 spans 15 residues. Germline CDR1 reads MNHEY; CDR2 reads SMNVEV (reference sequence). The CDR3 sequence: CASSSGTGGGEKLFF. The CDR3 nucleotides read TGTGCCAGCAGTTCTGGGACAGGGGGAGGTGAAAAACTGTTTTTT.

The gene calls are TRBV19 and TRBJ1-1; no reliable D call. This CDR3 has 15 amino acids. Trimming left V 9 bases short and J 4 bases short, with 21 bases between. The germline V gene has CDR1 LNHDA and CDR2 SQIVND (reference sequence). In nucleotides, the CDR3 is TGTGCCAGCCACCTCCGTGAGGGCCGACGCACTGAAGCTTTCTTT. Translated: CASHLREGRRTEAFF.

The rearrangement links TRBV28 to TRBJ2-7; D not certain. The CDR3 is 13 residues long. Per germline, CDR1 MDHEN and CDR2 SYDVKM. Trimming pared 4 bases from V and 6 bases from J, leaving 13 bases between. The CDR3 protein is CASSSAGISEQYF. CDR3 nucleotide sequence: TGTGCCAGCAGTTCGGCCGGCATCTCCGAGCAGTACTTC. Full variable domain (rest looked up from reference TRBV28 and TRBJ2-7): DVKVTQSSRYLVKRTGEKVFLECVQDMDHENMFWYRQDPGLGLRLIYFSYDVKMKEKGDIPEGYSVSREKKERFSLILESASTNQTSMYLCASSSAGISEQYFGPGTRLTVT.

This clone came up a few times. The J gene is TRBJ2-7, the V gene TRBV9; no reliable D call. The CDR3 contains 13 residues. Trimming left V 1 base short and J 6 bases short, with 11 bases between. The germline gives CDR1 SGDLS, CDR2 YYNGEE. The CDR3 spells CASSVIASGEQYF. The CDR3 DNA is TGTGCCAGCAGCGTAATCGCTTCGGGCGAGCAGTACTTC.

The V and J genes are TRBV6-5 and TRBJ1-2, with 9 bases fitting TRBD1. The V and J ends lost 5 bases and 8 bases, in that order; junction bases with no gene match: 9. The germline gives CDR1 MNHEY, CDR2 SVGAGI. The length of the CDR3 is 14 residues. The CDR3 nucleotides read TGTGCCAGCAGTCTCGCCGGGACAGGGATGGGCTACACCTTC. Residues: CASSLAGTGMGYTF.

This chain connects TRBV5-1 to TRBJ2-3; D unclear. The CDR3 consists of 14 residues. Germline V gives CDR1 SGHRS, CDR2 YFSETQ. V gave up 0 bases and J gave up 4 bases, with 9 bases separating them. In nucleotides, the CDR3 is TGCGCCAGCAGCTTGGGGCTGCGGCCAGATACGCAGTATTTT. Translation gives CASSLGLRPDTQYF.

The chain couples TRBV6-1 to TRBJ2-5; TRBD2 agrees at 9 bases. Germline V gene lookup returns CDR1 MNHNS and CDR2 SASEGT. The J segment lost 4 bases and the V segment lost 7 bases, leaving 7 bases of the junction unmatched. The CDR3 is 14 residues long. The CDR3 here is CASTGRGGRETQYF. Here the CDR3 DNA reads TGTGCCAGCACCGGGCGGGGGGGAAGAGAGACCCAGTACTTC.

The rearrangement links TRBV28 to TRBJ2-5, with 9 bases that match TRBD2. There are 15 residues in the CDR3. Germline V lookup: CDR1 MDHEN, CDR2 SYDVKM. J gave up 2 bases and V 5 bases, and 6 bases lay outside the gene matches. CDR3: CASSLSTSGQETQYF. The CDR3 coding sequence is TGTGCCAGCAGTCTCTCGACTAGCGGACAAGAGACCCAGTACTTC. Full variable domain (rest looked up from reference TRBV28 and TRBJ2-5): DVKVTQSSRYLVKRTGEKVFLECVQDMDHENMFWYRQDPGLGLRLIYFSYDVKMKEKGDIPEGYSVSREKKERFSLILESASTNQTSMYLCASSLSTSGQETQYFGPGTRLLVL.

The rearrangement joins TRBV18 to TRBJ2-1, with 13 bases identical to TRBD2. Germline assignment: CDR1 KGHSH and CDR2 LQKENI. Trimming cost V 3 bases and J 7 bases; bases outside gene matches: 6. CDR3 length equals 16 residues. CDR3 sequence: CASSPWTSGRLNEQFF. The DNA for the CDR3 is TGTGCCAGCTCACCTTGGACTAGCGGGAGACTTAATGAGCAGTTCTTC.

This sequence joins TRBV19 and TRBJ1-4; 7 nucleotides match TRBD1. V lost 5 bases to trimming and J lost 7 bases; unmatched junction nucleotides: 10. The CDR3 runs to 15 residues. Germline assignment: CDR1 LNHDA and CDR2 SQIVND (reference sequence). CDR3: CASSQWTGIIEKLFF. The CDR3 DNA follows: TGTGCCAGTAGTCAATGGACAGGAATTATTGAAAAACTGTTTTTT.

This clone was observed a single time. The chain carries TRBV7-9 and TRBJ2-3; 7 positions agree with TRBD1. V lost 6 bases and J lost 3; bases outside the gene matches: 12. The germline CDR1 and CDR2 sequences are SEHNR and FQNEAQ (reference sequence). The CDR3 sequence is 16 residues long. The CDR3 is CASSPGLRGQTDTQYF. The DNA for the CDR3 is TGTGCCAGCAGTCCCGGGTTGAGGGGGCAAACAGATACGCAGTATTTT. The whole variable domain, filled in from reference TRBV7-9 and TRBJ2-3, reads DTGVSQNPRHKITKRGQNVTFRCDPISEHNRLYWYRQTLGQGPEFLTYFQNEAQLEKSRLLSDRFSAERPKGSFSTLEIQRTEQGDSAMYLCASSPGLRGQTDTQYFGPGTRLTVL.

The chain couples TRBV27 to TRBJ2-1; TRBD1 agrees at 9 bases. Trimming took 6 bases from V and 8 from J; bases not matched to a gene: 5. In germline, CDR1 is MNHEY, CDR2 SMNVEV (reference sequence). The CDR3 is made up of 13 amino acids. The CDR3 DNA sequence: TGTGCCAGCAGCCGAGACAGGGGGGATGAGCAGTTCTTC. This translates into CASSRDRGDEQFF.

This chain links TRBV7-2 with TRBJ1-2; D call uncertain. Trimming stripped 2 bases from V and 6 bases from J, with 16 bases between. Germline V gene sequence: CDR1 SGHTA, CDR2 FQGNSA. The CDR3 sequence is 15 residues long. The CDR3 nucleotides read TGTGCCAGCAGCTTATCTGGCAGGCGGGGTGATGGCTACACCTTC. Translation gives CASSLSGRRGDGYTF.

This chain joins TRBV5-6 and TRBJ1-5, with no clear D. Germline CDR1 reads SGHDT; CDR2 reads YYEEEE. The V gene lost 5 bases and the J gene lost 9 bases, with 18 bases spanning the gap. The CDR3 is 14 amino acids. This CDR3 is CASRRSGNGGPQHF. The CDR3 DNA reads TGTGCCAGCAGGAGGAGCGGGAACGGAGGGCCCCAGCATTTT.

CDR3 bases: TGTGCCAGCAGCTTACTGAGCATCGAGCAGTTCTTC. This encodes CASSLLSIEQFF. The V and J genes are TRBV7-8 and TRBJ2-1; D is undetermined. V was pared by 2 bases and J by 10 bases, with 9 bases between. Germline V gene lookup returns CDR1 SGHVS and CDR2 FQNEAQ. The length of the CDR3 is 12 residues.

V usage is TRBV27 and J usage is TRBJ2-1, with 10 positions matching TRBD1. CDR1 is MNHEY and CDR2 is SMNVEV in the germline V gene (reference sequence). V shed 3 bases and J 9 bases; nucleotides not matched to a gene: 8. This CDR3 spans 15 amino acids. CDR3 DNA: TGTGCCAGCAGTTTCGGGACAGGGGATTATGGTGAGCAGTTCTTC. Its translation is CASSFGTGDYGEQFF.

The rearrangement joins TRBV6-1 to TRBJ1-5; D remains ambiguous. V was cut by 3 bases and J by 4 bases, with 13 bases left in between. CDR1 is MNHNS, CDR2 SASEGT, per germline. This CDR3 region has 15 residues. CDR3 bases: TGTGCCAGCAGTGAGGAGGGCCTCTCAAATCAGCCCCAGCATTTT. It codes for CASSEEGLSNQPQHF.

The genes are TRBV20-1 and TRBJ2-1, with TRBD2 as a possible D gene (6 bases). The CDR3 contains 10 residues. Trimming left V 8 bases short and J 9 bases short, with 11 bases between. Germline V gene sequence: CDR1 DFQATT, CDR2 SNEGSKA (reference sequence). The CDR3: CSSWGVEQFF. The CDR3 coding sequence is TGCAGTTCGTGGGGGGTTGAGCAGTTCTTC.

The chain joins TRBV25-1 to TRBJ1-2; D is unclear. The V gene's germline CDR1 is MGHDK and CDR2 SYGVNS. CDR3 size: 11 residues. The V and J ends lost 10 bases and 5 bases respectively, with 11 bases between them. The CDR3 DNA reads as TGTGCCATCCATACTGGGTATGGCTACACCTTC. It translates to CAIHTGYGYTF.

This clone was recorded only once. The chain recombines TRBV11-3 with TRBJ2-6, with D possibly being TRBD2 (6 bases). Germline CDR1 reads SGHNT; CDR2 reads YENEEA. The V and J ends lost 8 bases and 0 bases respectively, with 20 bases between them. This CDR3 is 18 amino acids long. CDR3 in amino acids: CASLETRVSPSGANVLTF. The CDR3 DNA reads as TGTGCCAGCCTCGAGACTAGAGTCAGTCCCTCTGGGGCCAACGTCCTGACTTTC.